The clone carrying this T cell receptor (beta chain) was picked up many times. RNA transcripts served as the template for amplifying TCR beta CDR3 regions. RT-PCR in the first round (using the HTBI primer set) targeted the TCR CDR3. TCRdb recomputed calls from the multiplex PCR reads with MiXCR, one row per CDR3 protein. The sample yields some 720,000 distinct CDR3 sequences, about 17% seen once. Germline V gene lookup returns CDR1 DFQATT and CDR2 SNEGSKA (reference sequence). The CDR3 covers 15 residues. V trimming: 3 bases; J trimming: 5 bases; junction bases outside the gene matches: 6. The data are from a study of T cells in Graves' hyperthyroidism and ophthalmopathy.

Sequencing was performed on blood. The clonotype originates from a man aged 18 to 30 with Graves' hyperthyroidism. The rearrangement uses TRBV20-1 and TRBJ2-5, with TRBD2 matching over 13 bases. This CDR3 reads CSARGTSGVWETQYF. CDR3 coding DNA: TGCAGTGCTAGGGGGACTAGCGGGGTGTGGGAGACCCAGTACTTC.